These T cell receptor beta chains were read from a single sample in a study of T cells in localized non-small cell lung cancer. Assay used: immunoSEQ multiplex PCR; TCRdb lists only in-frame clones, some missing. The data hold about 91,000 clones, with roughly 86% observed a single time. The sequences come from peripheral blood, collected before any cancer treatment. The source of these receptors is a man aged 35-69 years with stage I squamous cell lung carcinoma. CDR3s include the opening cysteine and the closing phenylalanine or tryptophan. A D gene is named only where the DNA matches it firmly.

cdr3_aa: CSLRGLSGELFF
v_call: TRBV29-1
j_call: TRBJ2-2
d_call: -

cdr3_aa: CASRKTGYYGYTF
v_call: TRBV6-5
j_call: TRBJ1-2
d_call: -

cdr3_aa: CASRGLAGPSGELFF
v_call: TRBV6-1
j_call: TRBJ2-2
d_call: TRBD2

cdr3_aa: CAWSVRRQETQYF
v_call: TRBV30
j_call: TRBJ2-5
d_call: -

cdr3_aa: CASSSYGTGPAHTF
v_call: TRBV7-2
j_call: TRBJ1-2
d_call: TRBD1

cdr3_aa: CASSLAGRTGQGFYGYTF
v_call: TRBV5-1
j_call: TRBJ1-2
d_call: -

cdr3_aa: CASSSLGGTKTQYF
v_call: TRBV14
j_call: TRBJ2-5
d_call: TRBD2

cdr3_aa: CASSIVKGFSTDTQYF
v_call: TRBV19
j_call: TRBJ2-3
d_call: -

cdr3_aa: CASRRAGVMNTEAFF
v_call: TRBV28
j_call: TRBJ1-1
d_call: -

cdr3_aa: CASSIKGAGQPQHF
v_call: TRBV19
j_call: TRBJ1-5
d_call: -

cdr3_aa: CASSPDSNTQYF
v_call: TRBV7-7
j_call: TRBJ2-3
d_call: -

cdr3_aa: CASSLAGFGEAFF
v_call: TRBV5-4
j_call: TRBJ1-1
d_call: -

cdr3_aa: CASSSDRATGMAFF
v_call: TRBV5-6
j_call: TRBJ1-1
d_call: TRBD1

cdr3_aa: CAWSVPSQPQHF
v_call: TRBV30
j_call: TRBJ1-5
d_call: -

cdr3_aa: CASSLRGALAGGPLTGELFF
v_call: TRBV9
j_call: TRBJ2-2
d_call: TRBD2

cdr3_aa: CATSSSGGYNEQFF
v_call: TRBV15
j_call: TRBJ2-1
d_call: -

cdr3_aa: CAGAASGGSHEQFF
v_call: TRBV7-9
j_call: TRBJ2-1
d_call: TRBD2

cdr3_aa: CASSDHRGPGEQYF
v_call: TRBV28
j_call: TRBJ2-7
d_call: TRBD1

cdr3_aa: CASSAYGLAQETQYF
v_call: TRBV25-1
j_call: TRBJ2-5
d_call: TRBD2

cdr3_aa: CASSERQGVGGYTF
v_call: TRBV2
j_call: TRBJ1-2
d_call: TRBD1

cdr3_aa: CATSNQGGPSNQPQHF
v_call: TRBV15
j_call: TRBJ1-5
d_call: TRBD1

cdr3_aa: CASSEQGYNSPLHF
v_call: TRBV7-2
j_call: TRBJ1-6
d_call: -

cdr3_aa: CASSGALTNVVETQYF
v_call: TRBV10-2
j_call: TRBJ2-5
d_call: -

cdr3_aa: CASSPGQNYGYTF
v_call: TRBV6-5
j_call: TRBJ1-2
d_call: -

cdr3_aa: CASSEQAGRTGELFF
v_call: TRBV10-1
j_call: TRBJ2-2
d_call: -

cdr3_aa: CASSLTQLRDEQYF
v_call: TRBV7-8
j_call: TRBJ2-7
d_call: -

cdr3_aa: CASSELYHRTYGYTF
v_call: TRBV6-1
j_call: TRBJ1-2
d_call: -

cdr3_aa: CATSRDLSGASEKLFF
v_call: TRBV15
j_call: TRBJ1-4
d_call: -

cdr3_aa: CAVTAGGRADTGELFF
v_call: TRBV5-6
j_call: TRBJ2-2
d_call: -

cdr3_aa: CASSYSGQGRNTIYF
v_call: TRBV7-8
j_call: TRBJ1-3
d_call: TRBD1

cdr3_aa: CASSEGQGDTQYF
v_call: TRBV6-1
j_call: TRBJ2-3
d_call: -

cdr3_aa: CASSYTGRNTEAFF
v_call: TRBV6-6
j_call: TRBJ1-1
d_call: -

cdr3_aa: CAIAPNGPGLGEAFF
v_call: TRBV10-3
j_call: TRBJ1-1
d_call: -

cdr3_aa: CASSHGYSNQPQHF
v_call: TRBV4-2
j_call: TRBJ1-5
d_call: -

cdr3_aa: CASSLRDSWTGYTF
v_call: TRBV19
j_call: TRBJ1-2
d_call: -

cdr3_aa: CASSVLQGFSYNEQFF
v_call: TRBV7-8
j_call: TRBJ2-1
d_call: -

cdr3_aa: CASSSLGEQFF
v_call: TRBV7-2
j_call: TRBJ2-1
d_call: -

cdr3_aa: CASSAVQGTSSGNTIYF
v_call: TRBV9
j_call: TRBJ1-3
d_call: -

cdr3_aa: CATSPFGRDVNTEAFF
v_call: TRBV15
j_call: TRBJ1-1
d_call: -

cdr3_aa: CASSSRDSLAETQYF
v_call: TRBV9
j_call: TRBJ2-5
d_call: -

cdr3_aa: CASSRSGANTEAFF
v_call: TRBV5-1
j_call: TRBJ1-1
d_call: -

cdr3_aa: CASSPLISTDTQYF
v_call: TRBV7-9
j_call: TRBJ2-3
d_call: -

cdr3_aa: CASSLRSAGDTDTQYF
v_call: TRBV5-1
j_call: TRBJ2-3
d_call: TRBD2

cdr3_aa: CASSLDTEETQYF
v_call: TRBV7-6
j_call: TRBJ2-5
d_call: -

cdr3_aa: CASSLTGLDGYTF
v_call: TRBV5-1
j_call: TRBJ1-2
d_call: -

cdr3_aa: CATSGQAGADNEQFF
v_call: TRBV15
j_call: TRBJ2-1
d_call: TRBD2

cdr3_aa: CASSPQVGQGSGYTF
v_call: TRBV5-5
j_call: TRBJ1-2
d_call: TRBD1

cdr3_aa: CASSRDRGLETQYF
v_call: TRBV28
j_call: TRBJ2-5
d_call: TRBD1

cdr3_aa: CSVGLQGAHEQYF
v_call: TRBV29-1
j_call: TRBJ2-7
d_call: TRBD1

cdr3_aa: CASSKEGDFSGNTIYF
v_call: TRBV21-1
j_call: TRBJ1-3
d_call: -

cdr3_aa: CATRTADNYGYTF
v_call: TRBV5-1
j_call: TRBJ1-2
d_call: -

cdr3_aa: CATSRGGAREKLFF
v_call: TRBV15
j_call: TRBJ1-4
d_call: -

cdr3_aa: CASASSGADEQFF
v_call: TRBV10-1
j_call: TRBJ2-1
d_call: TRBD2

cdr3_aa: CASSYGSSNYGYTF
v_call: TRBV7-9
j_call: TRBJ1-2
d_call: -

cdr3_aa: CSVDDRGDEQYF
v_call: TRBV29-1
j_call: TRBJ2-7
d_call: TRBD1

cdr3_aa: CASRGSLNTEAFF
v_call: TRBV19
j_call: TRBJ1-1
d_call: -

cdr3_aa: CASSYDRQYGYTF
v_call: TRBV6-6
j_call: TRBJ1-2
d_call: -

cdr3_aa: CASSLNPGRREVEKLFF
v_call: TRBV27
j_call: TRBJ1-4
d_call: -